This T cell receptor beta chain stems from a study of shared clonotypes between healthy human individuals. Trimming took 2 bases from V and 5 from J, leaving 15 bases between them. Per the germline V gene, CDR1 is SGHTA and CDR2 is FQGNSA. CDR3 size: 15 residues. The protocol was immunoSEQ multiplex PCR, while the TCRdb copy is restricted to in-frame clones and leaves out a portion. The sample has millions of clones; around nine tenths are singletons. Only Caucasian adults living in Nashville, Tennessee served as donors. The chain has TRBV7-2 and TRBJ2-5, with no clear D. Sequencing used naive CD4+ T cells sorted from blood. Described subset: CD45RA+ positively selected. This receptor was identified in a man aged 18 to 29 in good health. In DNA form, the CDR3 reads TGTGCCAGCAGCTTAATCTGGATGAGCCAGGAGACCCAGTACTTC. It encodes CASSLIWMSQETQYF.